This T cell receptor beta chain was sequenced in a study of cytomegalovirus exposure and HLA in healthy donors. The overall study: Earlier sequencing of approximately 180 million T cells yielded under 120 million unique TCR beta sequences.

Study conclusions and caveats: Follow-up analysis seemed to connect common viral pathogens with several of the most significant clusters identified. The study recorded 150 to 200 TCR beta chains that were cytomegalovirus-associated.

PCR was performed using 60 Vbeta and 13 Jbeta primers. Using immunoSEQ multiplex PCR, the repertoire was profiled, and TCRdb retains in-frame clones only, with some absent. This specimen shows just over 150,000 clones; the ten leading clones hold 2% to 2.5%. The ends lost 6 bases at V and 4 bases at J; junction bases unmatched: 4. Germline V CDR1 and CDR2: MNHEY, SVGAGI. This CDR3 is built from 13 residues. The donors gave bone marrow, and they were healthy. Note on this clone: Its antigen is as yet unknown.

This sequence joins TRBV6-5 and TRBJ2-3; 7 bases map to TRBD1. This receptor was obtained from a man aged 25-45 years in good health and CMV-seronegative. Sequenced material: PBMCs. DNA for the CDR3: TGTGCCAGCAGAAAACAGGGGTCAGATACGCAGTATTTT. Translation gives CASRKQGSDTQYF.